This T cell receptor beta chain is from a study of blood T cell repertoires in COVID-19. Generated by immunoSEQ multiplex PCR, the TCRdb table keeps only in-frame clones and is missing some. Of 25,000 to 35,000 clones in the sample, approximately 75% were seen once. The CDR3 is 12 amino acids. The V gene's germline CDR1 is LGHDT and CDR2 YNNKEL (reference sequence). V lost 11 bases to trimming and J lost 6 bases, with 17 bases between them. Material for sequencing was peripheral blood. The TCR comes from a boy younger than 10 with active or convalescent COVID-19. The rearrangement joins TRBV3-1 (or the pseudogene TRBV3-2) to TRBJ2-7, with D possibly TRBD2 on 6 matching bases. CDR3: CASARMEGEQYF. The DNA for the CDR3 is TGTGCCTCGGCAAGGATGGAGGGCGAGCAGTACTTC.